This T cell receptor beta chain was recorded in a study of cytomegalovirus exposure and HLA in healthy donors. On the study more broadly: HLA-typed donors were the source of about 85 million unique TCRs, which an early data release held.

60 Vbeta and 13 Jbeta primers were used in PCR. Produced via immunoSEQ multiplex PCR; TCRdb's table is partial and in-frame only. The table lists 150,000 to 200,000 clones, roughly 80% of them singletons. CDR1 is MDHEN, CDR2 SYDVKM, per germline. This CDR3 has 14 amino acids. The V call is TRBV28, the J call TRBJ2-5; perhaps TRBD2 as D (5 bases). The J call is doubtful: the DNA matches TRBJ2-7 better. Sequencing was done on a sample of PBMCs. This clonotype was sampled from a woman younger than 45 in good health and CMV-seropositive. Here the CDR3 reads CASSLPGSSYEQYF. The CDR3 DNA is TGTGCCAGCAGTTTACCTGGGAGCTCCTACGAGCAGTACTTC.